These 22 T cell receptor beta chains were sequenced from one sample in a study of beta chain features in type 1 diabetes. Every bit of the isolated RNA underwent reverse transcription, so sequencing read expressed TCRB transcripts. Sequencing was performed with immunoSEQ multiplex PCR; in TCRdb, only in-frame clones are kept and a portion is missing. The sample has about 350,000 clones; around 19% are singletons. The sequenced material came from naive CD4+ T cells from blood. The receptors derive from a woman between 18 and 29 years old in good health.

A few counts support this clone. The rearrangement links TRBV5-6 to TRBJ1-1; no clear D gene. In germline, CDR1 is SGHDT, CDR2 YYEEEE. Trimming shortened V by 4 bases and J by 1 base, and 14 bases separated the two germline ends. The CDR3 covers 15 residues. The chain's CDR3 is CASSTWSLRNTEAFF. In DNA, the CDR3 is TGTGCCAGCAGCACCTGGAGCCTTAGGAACACTGAAGCTTTCTTT. Drawing the rest from reference TRBV5-6 and TRBJ1-1, the complete variable domain is DAGVTQSPTHLIKTRGQQVTLRCSPKSGHDTVSWYQQALGQGPQFIFQYYEEEERQRGNFPDRFSGHQFPNYSSELNVNALLLGDSALYLCASSTWSLRNTEAFFGQGTRLTVV.

This clone was counted between two and nine times. In DNA form, the CDR3 reads TGTGCCTGGATTTCCAGGGCCGGCGGGCAGTACTTC. It specifies CAWISRAGGQYF. V is TRBV30 and J is TRBJ2-7; D perhaps matches TRBD1 (5 bases). The CDR3 is made up of 12 amino acids. Trimming shortened V by 4 bases and J by 9 bases, and 16 bases separated the two germline ends. Germline loops: CDR1 GTSNPN, CDR2 SVGIG (reference sequence). The whole variable domain, remainder taken from reference TRBV30 and TRBJ2-7, is SQTIHQWPATLVQPVGSPLSLECTVEGTSNPNLYWYRQAAGRGLQLLFYSVGIGQISSEVPQNLSASRPQDRQFILSSKKLLLSDSGFYLCAWISRAGGQYFGPGTRLTVT.

This chain uses TRBV15 with TRBJ2-7; the match to TRBD1 covers 9 bases. Trimming at V came to 5 bases and at J to 2 bases, leaving 7 bases not matched to a gene. CDR1 LNHNV and CDR2 YYDKDF come from the germline V gene (reference sequence). This CDR3 region has 15 residues. This CDR3 is CATSRAGQGPYEQYF. The CDR3, as DNA: TGTGCCACCAGCCGTGCGGGACAGGGCCCCTACGAGCAGTACTTC.

V gene TRBV29-1 combines with J gene TRBJ1-1, with TRBD1 as a possible D gene (6 bases). The V end was cut by 7 bases, the J end by 1 base, with 10 bases between. CDR1 is SQVTM, CDR2 ANQGSEA, per germline. The CDR3 sequence is 12 residues long. The CDR3 DNA is TGCAGCGGCACAGGGCAGAACACTGAAGCTTTCTTT. Its translation: CSGTGQNTEAFF.

This clone was picked up a small number of times. The V gene is TRBV5-1, the J gene TRBJ1-2, with 7 bases matching TRBD1. The length of the CDR3 is 14 residues. V dropped 0 bases and J dropped 4; count of bases not matched to a gene: 3. From germline, CDR1 is SGHRS and CDR2 YFSETQ. The CDR3 spells CASSLDSGGYGYTF. The CDR3 nucleotides are TGCGCCAGCAGCTTGGATTCAGGGGGCTATGGCTACACCTTC. Full variable domain (missing parts from reference TRBV5-1 and TRBJ1-2): KAGVTQTPRYLIKTRGQQVTLSCSPISGHRSVSWYQQTPGQGLQFLFEYFSETQRNKGNFPGRFSGRQFSNSRSEMNVSTLELGDSALYLCASSLDSGGYGYTFGSGTRLTVV.

This chain links TRBV4-1 with TRBJ1-1; D possibly corresponds to TRBD1 (6 bases). This CDR3 is built from 15 residues. The germline V and J ends were trimmed by 6 bases and 5 bases, with 19 bases remaining between them. The V gene's germline CDR1 is MGHRA and CDR2 YSYEKL. The DNA for the CDR3 is TGCGCCAGCAGTTACCCAGGACAGTCACGGACTGAAGCTTTCTTT. Its translation is CASSYPGQSRTEAFF.

The chain couples TRBV9 to TRBJ2-1; possible D gene TRBD2, 6 bases. The CDR3 is made up of 15 amino acids. From germline, CDR1 is SGDLS and CDR2 YYNGEE. Deletions cut 0 bases from V and 4 bases from J, with 11 bases between. CDR3 region: CASSVAAGRYNEQFF. The CDR3 bases are TGTGCCAGCAGCGTAGCGGCGGGGCGTTACAATGAGCAGTTCTTC.

This clone has only a few counts. The chain carries TRBV4-2 and TRBJ2-1; 10 bases map to TRBD2. With V trimmed by 2 bases and J by 3 bases, 7 bases remained unmatched. The CDR3 sequence is 17 residues long. Per the germline V gene, CDR1 is LGHNA and CDR2 is YNFKEQ. CDR3 amino acids: CASSQKTLAGRYNEQFF. The CDR3 region has the DNA TGTGCCAGCAGCCAAAAAACACTAGCGGGGCGCTACAATGAGCAGTTCTTC.

The rearrangement joins TRBV4-3 to TRBJ1-2; perhaps TRBD1 as D (5 bases). This CDR3 region has 14 residues. Germline V gene sequence: CDR1 LGHNA, CDR2 YSLEER. The V end lost 4 bases, the J end lost 2 bases, and 11 bases lay between the germline ends. CDR3 region: CASSRQSTNYGYTF. DNA of the CDR3: TGCGCCAGCAGCCGACAGTCAACCAACTATGGCTACACCTTC.

This clone was seen a handful of times. The chain is built from TRBV7-2 and TRBJ1-1; D unclear. The germline gives CDR1 SGHTA, CDR2 FQGNSA. There are 15 residues in the CDR3. V was pared by 5 bases and J by 6 bases, with 19 bases between. The CDR3: CASSAAHSPGPEAFF. Written as DNA, the CDR3 is TGTGCCAGCAGCGCTGCACATAGCCCGGGTCCTGAAGCTTTCTTT.

In its sample, this clone was seen a few times. The chain joins TRBV7-6 to TRBJ2-6; the D is unclear. Germline V gives CDR1 SGHVS, CDR2 FNYEAQ. The V gene lost 5 bases and the J gene lost 0 bases, with 11 bases spanning the gap. The CDR3 is 16 residues long. As DNA, the CDR3 is TGTGCCAGCAGCACTGGGCCGATCTCTGGGGCCAACGTCCTGACTTTC. This encodes CASSTGPISGANVLTF.

In regard to this clone: At the DNA level, this CDR3 is encoded by other sequences in the same sample as well. The gene calls are TRBV15 and TRBJ2-7, with D perhaps matching TRBD2 (5 bases). This CDR3 contains 13 residues. Trimming took 0 bases from V and 4 from J, leaving 7 bases between them. Per the germline V gene, CDR1 is LNHNV and CDR2 is YYDKDF (reference sequence). CDR3 sequence (DNA): TGTGCCACCAGCAGAGAGCGAGGGTACGAGCAGTACTTC. It is translated as CATSRERGYEQYF.

This clone turned up a few times. The chain recombines TRBV5-1 with TRBJ2-1, with 9 nucleotides matching TRBD2. Germline trimming cut 9 bases from V and 8 bases from J; bases unmatched to any gene: 24. Germline V gives CDR1 SGHRS, CDR2 YFSETQ. The CDR3 length is 18 residues. Here the CDR3 DNA reads TGCGCCACAGGAACTAGCGGGTCTATAACCCGGGGGCTCGATGAGCAGTTCTTC. Amino acids: CATGTSGSITRGLDEQFF.

The gene calls are TRBV7-2 and TRBJ1-6; TRBD1 matches 10 bases. There are 14 residues in the CDR3. Unmatched junction bases numbered 3, after V lost 5 bases and J lost 8 bases. Germline CDR1 is SGHTA and CDR2 is FQGNSA. Here the CDR3 reads CASSQGQGDSPLHF. The CDR3 nucleotides read TGTGCCAGCAGCCAAGGACAGGGGGATTCACCCCTCCACTTT.

This clone showed up just a few times. V is TRBV30 and J is TRBJ1-1, with D perhaps matching TRBD1 (5 bases). The CDR3 length is 11 residues. Trimming removed 2 bases from V and 9 bases from J, with 10 bases in between. Germline V CDR1 and CDR2: GTSNPN, SVGIG (reference sequence). The CDR3 loop reads CAWSRTQKAFF. The CDR3 region has the DNA TGTGCCTGGAGTCGGACACAAAAAGCTTTCTTT.

Regarding this clone: Compared with germline, one end of the junction differs, possibly owing to a read error. This chain joins TRBV7-7 and TRBJ2-5; 7 bases map to TRBD1. The germline CDR1 and CDR2 sequences are SSHAT and FNYEAQ (reference sequence). The CDR3 spans 14 residues. CDR3 bases: TGTGCTAGCAGCCCGGGACAGTTGGGAGAGACCCAGTACTTC. It yields the protein CASSPGQLGETQYF. Full variable domain (remainder filled in from reference TRBV7-7 and TRBJ2-5): GAGVSQSPRYKVTKRGQDVTLRCDPISSHATLYWYQQALGQGPEFLTYFNYEAQPDKSGLPSDRFSAERPEGSISTLTIQRTEQRDSAMYRCASSPGQLGETQYFGPGTRLLVL.

This clone was counted only a few times. Other nucleotide sequences from this sample produce the same CDR3. This chain uses TRBV7-2 with TRBJ2-3; D might be TRBD2 (5 bases). Germline CDR1 is SGHTA and CDR2 is FQGNSA. This CDR3 contains 12 residues. V was shortened by 5 bases and J by 6 bases, with 9 bases between the two germline ends. CDR3 in amino acids: CASSLRADTQYF. Written as DNA, the CDR3 is TGTGCCAGCAGCCTGAGGGCCGATACGCAGTATTTT.

This clone turned up a few times. V and J are TRBV5-1 and TRBJ1-1, with D perhaps matching TRBD1 (5 bases). Germline V gene data show CDR1 as SGHRS and CDR2 as YFSETQ. Trimming removed 3 bases from V and 0 bases from J, with 12 bases in between. The CDR3 loop spans 15 amino acids. As DNA, the CDR3 is TGCGCCAGCAGCTATGAAGACAGCTTGAACACTGAAGCTTTCTTT. The encoded protein is CASSYEDSLNTEAFF.

Concerning this clone: Other DNA sequences from this sample encode an identical CDR3 as well. The rearrangement links TRBV29-1 to TRBJ1-2, with TRBD1 matching over 11 bases. The germline V gene has CDR1 SQVTM and CDR2 ANQGSEA. The CDR3 has 12 amino acids. V was pared by 4 bases and J by 5 bases, with 0 bases of the junction left unmatched. CDR3 sequence reads: CSVGDRGYGYTF. The CDR3 DNA follows: TGCAGCGTTGGGGACAGGGGGTATGGCTACACCTTC.

This sequence joins TRBV25-1 and TRBJ2-5, with D unresolved. The J call may be incorrect, as the DNA end agrees better with TRBJ2-7. The CDR3 extends over 15 amino acids. Looked up from germline, CDR1 is MGHDK and CDR2 is SYGVNS. CDR3 nucleotides: TGTGCCAGCAGTGAACTCGGGTCAGCACTCTACGAGCAGTACTTC. Protein: CASSELGSALYEQYF.

This clone was detected only a few times. The rearrangement links TRBV6-1 to TRBJ2-7; 12 bases are shared with TRBD2. The germline gives CDR1 MNHNS, CDR2 SASEGT. V trimming: 6 bases; J trimming: 7 bases; junction bases outside the gene matches: 7. The CDR3 has 14 amino acids. The DNA for the CDR3 is TGTGCCAGCAGAGTACTAGCGGGAGGTCGTGAGCAGTACTTC. Translation: CASRVLAGGREQYF.

Note on this clone: The sample holds other DNA sequences that translate to the same CDR3. The CDR3 is CASSLYRGQETQYF. As DNA, the CDR3 is TGCGCCAGCAGCTTGTATAGGGGGCAAGAGACCCAGTACTTC. This chain connects TRBV5-1 to TRBJ2-5, with a weak D call TRBD1 (6 bases). The V end lost 1 base, the J end lost 2 bases, and 9 bases lay between the germline ends. The CDR3 length is 14 residues. Germline lookup yields CDR1 SGHRS and CDR2 YFSETQ.